The 5 T cell receptor beta chains listed next were all sequenced from one sample in a study of shared clonotypes between healthy human individuals. As defined, naive CD8 cells were CD45RO-negative and positively selected for CCR7, with terminally differentiated effector memory CD45RA+ cells excluded. Assay used: immunoSEQ multiplex PCR; TCRdb lists only in-frame clones, some missing. The sample holds roughly 550,000 clones; around 95% are singletons and the top ten take 0.095% to 0.12%. The sample was naive CD8+ T cells sorted from blood. The receptors stem from a young woman in good health.

V usage is TRBV7-9 and J usage is TRBJ1-1; unclear D gene. The CDR3 consists of 10 residues. The V gene's germline CDR1 is SEHNR and CDR2 FQNEAQ (reference sequence). V lost 10 bases and J 10 bases, leaving 13 bases between the germline ends. The CDR3 nucleotides are TGTGCCACCCTAGTCTTGTCAGCTTTCTTT. It specifies CATLVLSAFF.

The chain has TRBV4-1 and TRBJ2-2, with 7 bases aligning to TRBD1. This CDR3 is 14 amino acids long. Germline V lookup: CDR1 MGHRA, CDR2 YSYEKL. V dropped 3 bases and J dropped 7; count of bases not matched to a gene: 5. CDR3 amino acids: CASSQGQSGGELFF. CDR3 sequence (DNA): TGCGCCAGCAGCCAGGGACAGAGTGGCGGGGAGCTGTTTTTT.

In its sample, this clone was seen once. This sequence joins TRBV6-1 and TRBJ1-2, with 7 bases fitting TRBD1. Germline V gene data show CDR1 as MNHNS and CDR2 as SASEGT. The CDR3 spans 16 residues. V was clipped by 3 bases and J by 1 base; unmatched bases: 8. CDR3 nucleotide sequence: TGTGCCAGCAGTGACGGGACAGAGTTCCGTAACTATGGCTACACCTTC. Its translation is CASSDGTEFRNYGYTF.

This chain joins TRBV28 and TRBJ1-1; D is ambiguous. V lost 6 bases to trimming and J lost 8 bases, with 16 bases between them. This CDR3 comprises 13 residues. Per the germline V gene, CDR1 is MDHEN and CDR2 is SYDVKM. The CDR3: CASSSSVGLEAFF. Here the CDR3 DNA reads TGTGCCAGCAGCTCGTCGGTGGGCCTAGAAGCTTTCTTT.

This chain uses TRBV10-3 with TRBJ1-5; the D is unclear. The V gene lost 5 bases and the J gene lost 7 bases, with 12 bases spanning the gap. Germline values: CDR1 ENHRY, CDR2 SYGVKD. The CDR3 is 13 residues long. The CDR3 region has the DNA TGTGCCATCAGTCCCGGCGTGGACCAGCCCCAGCATTTT. This encodes CAISPGVDQPQHF.